This record looks at one T cell receptor (beta chain) sequence and its context. Its matching antigen is unknown. Germline lookup yields CDR1 SGHRS and CDR2 YFSETQ. Trimming shortened V by 3 bases and J by 3 bases, and 15 bases separated the two germline ends. CDR3 length: 16 residues. Time point of the sample: after dendritic cell vaccination, including at tumor progression/relapse. These data originate in a study of glioma-infiltrating T cells after dendritic cell vaccination. Study observations and caveats: Estimated pretreatment TIL content predicted outcome after dendritic cell vaccination.

Libraries were prepared by immunoSEQ multiplex PCR; TCRdb keeps only in-frame clonotypes and omits some of them. Of tens of thousands of clones in the sample, roughly 84% were seen once. The sample was blood, taken after dendritic cell vaccination. This TCR came from a human donor with glioblastoma. The rearrangement links TRBV5-1 to TRBJ2-2; D possibly corresponds to TRBD2 (6 bases). The CDR3 DNA reads as TGCGCCAGCAGCTCGGAGGCGGGGATATACACCGGGGAGCTGTTTTTT. It specifies CASSSEAGIYTGELFF.